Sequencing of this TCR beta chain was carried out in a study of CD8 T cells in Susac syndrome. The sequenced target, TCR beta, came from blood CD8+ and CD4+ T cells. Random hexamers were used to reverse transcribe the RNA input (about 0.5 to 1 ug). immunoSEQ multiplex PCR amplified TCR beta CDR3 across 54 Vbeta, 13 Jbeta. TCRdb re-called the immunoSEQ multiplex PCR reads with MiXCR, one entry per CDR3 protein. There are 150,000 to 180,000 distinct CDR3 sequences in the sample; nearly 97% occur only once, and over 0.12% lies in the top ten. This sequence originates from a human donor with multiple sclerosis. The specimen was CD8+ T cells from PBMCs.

For the CDR3, the DNA is TGTGCCAGCAGTCCGGACAGTTCGAATCAGCCCCAGCATTTT. It encodes CASSPDSSNQPQHF. The chain has TRBV12-3 or TRBV12-4 and TRBJ1-5, with D possibly matching TRBD1 (6 bases). The CDR3 is made up of 14 amino acids. V was trimmed by 5 bases and J by 4 bases, leaving 12 bases between them.